This T cell receptor beta chain was sequenced in a study of blood T cell repertoires in COVID-19. Study information: Samples taken during acute and convalescent COVID-19 were collected in the United States, Italy and Spain. Nucleic acid was either cDNA or gDNA, and it came from T cells, B-cell-depleted T cells, or PBMCs.

Sequenced by immunoSEQ multiplex PCR; TCRdb stores in-frame clones only, minus some. The sample contains about 170,000 clones, approximately 85% of which appear only once. During active infection, Seattle patients enrolled and were then monitored through disease. Per the germline V gene, CDR1 is SNHLY and CDR2 is FYNNEI. The CDR3 extends over 14 amino acids. The ends were cut back, 7 bases at V and 2 bases at J, with 12 bases in the middle. This sequence originates from a man older than 75 with COVID-19, enrolled during active disease. Sequenced: peripheral blood. The genes are TRBV2 and TRBJ1-5, with D possibly being TRBD1 (5 bases). The DNA for the CDR3 is TGTGCCAGCACTCGAGCACAGGGCAATCAGCCCCAGCATTTT. Amino acids: CASTRAQGNQPQHF.